Listed below are T cell receptor beta chains from one sample, sequenced in a study of CXCR3-negative and CXCR3-positive naive CD8 T cells. Following a re-call of the 5' RACE reads, TCRdb has one entry per CDR3 protein and lacks DNA. The specimen's table records 50,000 to 65,000 distinct CDR3 sequences. The sequencing input was naive CXCR3+ CD8+ T cells from blood. Source of these receptors: a human donor in good health. Some clones in this sample may be carry-over from other donors' samples. Each CDR3 is given with its conserved first and last residue. Each record gives: J gene, V gene, CDR3 protein.

J gene: TRBJ1-4; V gene: TRBV4-3; CDR3 protein: CASSQVTGEGEKLFF
J gene: TRBJ1-2; V gene: TRBV4-3; CDR3 protein: CASSQDRGEGAMNGYTF
J gene: TRBJ2-7; V gene: TRBV5-1; CDR3 protein: CASSLARGAYEQYF
J gene: TRBJ2-5; V gene: TRBV6-5; CDR3 protein: CASSLSGGHLETQYF
J gene: TRBJ2-1; V gene: TRBV29-1; CDR3 protein: CSVEDAAPLVYEQFF
J gene: TRBJ2-1; V gene: TRBV6-5; CDR3 protein: CASSYTNRVNEQFF
J gene: TRBJ2-1; V gene: TRBV5-1; CDR3 protein: CASSLADGKEQFF
J gene: TRBJ2-7; V gene: TRBV6-5; CDR3 protein: CASSYSGWGSSEQYF
J gene: TRBJ1-2; V gene: TRBV20-1; CDR3 protein: CSARRTGGEAPNYGYTF
J gene: TRBJ2-1; V gene: TRBV5-1; CDR3 protein: CASSLLDGNSYNEQFF
J gene: TRBJ2-7; V gene: TRBV6-5; CDR3 protein: CATLGQNKNTPTYEQYF
J gene: TRBJ2-7; V gene: TRBV7-8; CDR3 protein: CASSLGSETYEQYF
J gene: TRBJ2-7; V gene: TRBV14; CDR3 protein: CASSQVSATARQYF
J gene: TRBJ2-5; V gene: TRBV29-1; CDR3 protein: CSVDFPDRQETQYF
J gene: TRBJ2-1; V gene: TRBV6-5; CDR3 protein: CASSYGGTPFF
J gene: TRBJ2-5; V gene: TRBV2; CDR3 protein: CASSERQQHLGTQYF
J gene: TRBJ2-5; V gene: TRBV7-6; CDR3 protein: CASSLAVRDRGRTQYF
J gene: TRBJ1-2; V gene: TRBV6-4; CDR3 protein: CASSSGTGESGYGYTF
J gene: TRBJ2-2; V gene: TRBV7-9; CDR3 protein: CASSFSSTGELFF
J gene: TRBJ1-5; V gene: TRBV7-9; CDR3 protein: CASSLGQGAYQPQHF
J gene: TRBJ2-2; V gene: TRBV12-3/TRBV12-4; CDR3 protein: CASSFPVGTGELFF
J gene: TRBJ1-1; V gene: TRBV10-3; CDR3 protein: CAINEGSDTEAFF
J gene: TRBJ2-1; V gene: TRBV7-9; CDR3 protein: CASGAYNEQFF
J gene: TRBJ2-7; V gene: TRBV21-1; CDR3 protein: CASTEPYEQYF
J gene: TRBJ2-7; V gene: TRBV5-1; CDR3 protein: CASSSGQGFSYEQYF
J gene: TRBJ2-7; V gene: TRBV20-1; CDR3 protein: CSASFPDRVGYEQYF
J gene: TRBJ2-2; V gene: TRBV21-1; CDR3 protein: CASSPHRPTGGHGELFF
J gene: TRBJ2-7; V gene: TRBV12-3/TRBV12-4; CDR3 protein: CASNLPGPDGEQYF
J gene: TRBJ2-3; V gene: TRBV5-6; CDR3 protein: CASSFGQGLNTQYF
J gene: TRBJ2-1; V gene: TRBV19; CDR3 protein: CASSGQTYNEQFF
J gene: TRBJ1-1; V gene: TRBV20-1; CDR3 protein: CSAIPGLEVTEAFF
J gene: TRBJ1-1; V gene: TRBV7-8; CDR3 protein: CASSLAPGAFF
J gene: TRBJ2-2; V gene: TRBV12-2; CDR3 protein: CASRLQLGQGAGELFF
J gene: TRBJ1-1; V gene: TRBV7-9; CDR3 protein: CASSSFQGNTEAFF
J gene: TRBJ2-1; V gene: TRBV15; CDR3 protein: CATSSMATGRSSYNEQFF
J gene: TRBJ2-1; V gene: TRBV7-9; CDR3 protein: CASSLVSGGLNNEQFF
J gene: TRBJ1-4; V gene: TRBV7-9; CDR3 protein: CASSSTDATIDEKLFF
J gene: TRBJ2-1; V gene: TRBV7-9; CDR3 protein: CASSRQGLGYNEQFF
J gene: TRBJ2-5; V gene: TRBV5-6; CDR3 protein: CASSLAAGGGQETQYF
J gene: TRBJ2-2; V gene: TRBV2; CDR3 protein: CASSPGIDTGELFF
J gene: TRBJ2-1; V gene: TRBV28; CDR3 protein: CASSLSLTGGSNEQFF
J gene: TRBJ2-7; V gene: TRBV3-1; CDR3 protein: CASSPPLAGGSSYEQYF
J gene: TRBJ2-1; V gene: TRBV20-1; CDR3 protein: CSAGTTRQIYNEQFF
J gene: TRBJ2-7; V gene: TRBV19; CDR3 protein: CASSIDLGLADEQYF
J gene: TRBJ2-7; V gene: TRBV14; CDR3 protein: CASSQTVGLDYEQYF